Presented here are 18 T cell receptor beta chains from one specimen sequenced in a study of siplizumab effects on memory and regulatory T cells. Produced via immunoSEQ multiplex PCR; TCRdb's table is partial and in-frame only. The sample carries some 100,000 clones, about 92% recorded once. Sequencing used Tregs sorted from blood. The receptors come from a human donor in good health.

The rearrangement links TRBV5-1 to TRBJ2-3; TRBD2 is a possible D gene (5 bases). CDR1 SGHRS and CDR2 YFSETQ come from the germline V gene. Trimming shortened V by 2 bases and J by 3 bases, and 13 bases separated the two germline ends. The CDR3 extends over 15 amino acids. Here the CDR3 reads CASSFTGSRTDTQYF. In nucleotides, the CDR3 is TGCGCCAGCAGCTTCACGGGATCGAGGACAGATACGCAGTATTTT.

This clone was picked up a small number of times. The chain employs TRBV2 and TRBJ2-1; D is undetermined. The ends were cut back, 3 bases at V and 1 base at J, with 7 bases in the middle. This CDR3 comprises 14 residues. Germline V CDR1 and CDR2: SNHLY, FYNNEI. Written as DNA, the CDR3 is TGTGCCAGCAGTGAGACTTTTTCCTACAATGAGCAGTTCTTC. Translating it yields CASSETFSYNEQFF.

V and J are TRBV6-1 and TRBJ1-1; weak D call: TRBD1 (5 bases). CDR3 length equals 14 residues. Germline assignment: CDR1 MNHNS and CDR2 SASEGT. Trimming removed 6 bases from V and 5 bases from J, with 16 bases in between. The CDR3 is CASSADTKGTEAFF. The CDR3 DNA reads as TGTGCCAGCAGCGCGGACACGAAGGGGACTGAAGCTTTCTTT.

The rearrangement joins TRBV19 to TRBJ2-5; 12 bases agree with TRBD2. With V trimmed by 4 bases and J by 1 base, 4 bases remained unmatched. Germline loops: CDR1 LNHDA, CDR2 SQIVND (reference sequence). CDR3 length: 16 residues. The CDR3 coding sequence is TGTGCCAGTAGTAGACTAGCGGGAGTTCCCCAAGAGACCCAGTACTTC. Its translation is CASSRLAGVPQETQYF.

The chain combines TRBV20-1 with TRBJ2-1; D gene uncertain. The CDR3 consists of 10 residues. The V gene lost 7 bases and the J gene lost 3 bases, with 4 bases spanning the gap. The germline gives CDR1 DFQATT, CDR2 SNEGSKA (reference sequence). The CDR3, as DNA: TGCAGTGTCGGCTACAATGAGCAGTTCTTC. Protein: CSVGYNEQFF.

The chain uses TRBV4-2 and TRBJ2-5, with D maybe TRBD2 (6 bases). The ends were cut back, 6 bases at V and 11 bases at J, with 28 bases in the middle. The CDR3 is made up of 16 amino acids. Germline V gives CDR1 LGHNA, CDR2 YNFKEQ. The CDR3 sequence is CASSRNGWAQSGEQYF. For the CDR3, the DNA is TGTGCCAGCAGTCGAAATGGGTGGGCCCAATCGGGGGAGCAGTACTTC.

CDR3 sequence: CASSPRGRSEIEKLFF. The CDR3 DNA is TGTGCCAGCAGCCCCAGGGGGCGCTCGGAAATTGAAAAACTGTTTTTT. This chain links TRBV9 with TRBJ1-4; 8 nucleotides match TRBD1. Germline loops: CDR1 SGDLS, CDR2 YYNGEE. V was pared by 4 bases and J by 7 bases, with 12 bases of the junction left unmatched. The CDR3 extends over 16 amino acids.

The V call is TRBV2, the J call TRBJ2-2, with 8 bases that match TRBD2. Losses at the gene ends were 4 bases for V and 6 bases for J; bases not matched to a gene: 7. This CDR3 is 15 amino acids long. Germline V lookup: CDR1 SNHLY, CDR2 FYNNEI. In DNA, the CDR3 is TGTGCCAGCAGTGGACTAGCGTCGACACCCGGGGAGCTGTTTTTT. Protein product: CASSGLASTPGELFF. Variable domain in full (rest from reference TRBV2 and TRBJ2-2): EPEVTQTPSHQVTQMGQEVILRCVPISNHLYFYWYRQILGQKVEFLVSFYNNEISEKSEIFDDQFSVERPDGSNFTLKIRSTKLEDSAMYFCASSGLASTPGELFFGEGSRLTVL.

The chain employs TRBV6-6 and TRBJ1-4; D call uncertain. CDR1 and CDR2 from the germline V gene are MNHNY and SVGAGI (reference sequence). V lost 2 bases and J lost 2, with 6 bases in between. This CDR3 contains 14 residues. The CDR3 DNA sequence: TGTGCCAGCAGTTACGGTGACACTAATGAAAAACTGTTTTTT. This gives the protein CASSYGDTNEKLFF.

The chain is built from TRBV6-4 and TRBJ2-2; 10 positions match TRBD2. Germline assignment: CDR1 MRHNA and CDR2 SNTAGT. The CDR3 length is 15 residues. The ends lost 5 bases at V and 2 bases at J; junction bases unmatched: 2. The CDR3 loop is CASSPLAGNTGELFF. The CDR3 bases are TGTGCCAGCAGTCCACTAGCGGGAAACACCGGGGAGCTGTTTTTT.

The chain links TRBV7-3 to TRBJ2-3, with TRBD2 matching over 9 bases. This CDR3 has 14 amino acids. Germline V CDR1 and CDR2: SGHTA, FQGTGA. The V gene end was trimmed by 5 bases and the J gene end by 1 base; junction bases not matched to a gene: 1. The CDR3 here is CASSASGGTDTQYF. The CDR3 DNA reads TGTGCCAGCAGCGCTAGCGGGGGCACAGATACGCAGTATTTT.

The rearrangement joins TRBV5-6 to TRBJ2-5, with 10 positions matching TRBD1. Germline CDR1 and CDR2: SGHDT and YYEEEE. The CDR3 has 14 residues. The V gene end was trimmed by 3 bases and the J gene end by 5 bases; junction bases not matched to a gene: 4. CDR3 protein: CASSYRDRGETQYF. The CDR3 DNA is TGTGCCAGCAGCTACCGGGACAGGGGCGAGACCCAGTACTTC.

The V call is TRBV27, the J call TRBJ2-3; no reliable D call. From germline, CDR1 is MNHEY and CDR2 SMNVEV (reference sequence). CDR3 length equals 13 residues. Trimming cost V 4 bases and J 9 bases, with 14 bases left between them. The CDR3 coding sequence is TGTGCCAGCAGTTCTCACGGTCTAGGGACGCAGTATTTT. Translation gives CASSSHGLGTQYF.

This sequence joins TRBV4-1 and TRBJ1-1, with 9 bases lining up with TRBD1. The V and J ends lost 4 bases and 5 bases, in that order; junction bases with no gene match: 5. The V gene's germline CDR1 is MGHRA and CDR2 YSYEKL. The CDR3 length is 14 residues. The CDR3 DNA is TGCGCCAGCAGCCTTGGGACAGGGTTTACTGAAGCTTTCTTT. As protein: CASSLGTGFTEAFF.

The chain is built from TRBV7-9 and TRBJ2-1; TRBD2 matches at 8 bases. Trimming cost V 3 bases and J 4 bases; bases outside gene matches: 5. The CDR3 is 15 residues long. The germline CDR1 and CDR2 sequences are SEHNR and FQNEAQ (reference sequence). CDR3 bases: TGTGCCAGCAGCTTTGCGGGAGGTCGGTACAATGAGCAGTTCTTC. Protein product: CASSFAGGRYNEQFF. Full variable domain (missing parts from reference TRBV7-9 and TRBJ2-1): DTGVSQNPRHKITKRGQNVTFRCDPISEHNRLYWYRQTLGQGPEFLTYFQNEAQLEKSRLLSDRFSAERPKGSFSTLEIQRTEQGDSAMYLCASSFAGGRYNEQFFGPGTRLTVL.

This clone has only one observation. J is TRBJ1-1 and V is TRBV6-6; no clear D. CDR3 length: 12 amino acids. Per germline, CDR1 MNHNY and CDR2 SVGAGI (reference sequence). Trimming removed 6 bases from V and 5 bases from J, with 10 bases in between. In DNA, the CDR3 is TGTGCCAGCAGCTACGGACGAACTGAAGCTTTCTTT. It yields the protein CASSYGRTEAFF.

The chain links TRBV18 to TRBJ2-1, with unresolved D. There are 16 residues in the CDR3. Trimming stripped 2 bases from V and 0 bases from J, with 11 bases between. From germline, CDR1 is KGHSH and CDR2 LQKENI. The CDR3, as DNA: TGTGCCAGCTCACCAGGGCCCTCGGGCTCCTACAATGAGCAGTTCTTC. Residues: CASSPGPSGSYNEQFF.

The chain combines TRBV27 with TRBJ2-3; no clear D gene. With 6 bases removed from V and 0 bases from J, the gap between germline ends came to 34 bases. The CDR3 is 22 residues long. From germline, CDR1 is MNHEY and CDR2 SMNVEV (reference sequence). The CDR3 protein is CASSKLRSERVSLRPSTDTQYF. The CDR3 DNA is TGTGCCAGCAGCAAGTTAAGGTCCGAAAGGGTCTCCCTACGGCCTAGCACAGATACGCAGTATTTT.